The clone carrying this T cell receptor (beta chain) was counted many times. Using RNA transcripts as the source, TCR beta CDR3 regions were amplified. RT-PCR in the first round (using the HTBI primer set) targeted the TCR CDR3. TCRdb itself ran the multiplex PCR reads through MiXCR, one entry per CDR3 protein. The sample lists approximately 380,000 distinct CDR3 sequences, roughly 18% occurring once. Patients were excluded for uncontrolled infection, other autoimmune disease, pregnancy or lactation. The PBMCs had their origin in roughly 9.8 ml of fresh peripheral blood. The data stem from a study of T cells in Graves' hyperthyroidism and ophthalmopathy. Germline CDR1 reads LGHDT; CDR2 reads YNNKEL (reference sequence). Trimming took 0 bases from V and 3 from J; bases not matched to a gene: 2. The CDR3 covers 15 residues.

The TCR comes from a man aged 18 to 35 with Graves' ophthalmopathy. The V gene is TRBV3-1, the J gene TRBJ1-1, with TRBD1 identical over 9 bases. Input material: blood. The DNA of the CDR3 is TGTGCCAGCAGCCAAGATCGACAGGGGGACACTGAAGCTTTCTTT. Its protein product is CASSQDRQGDTEAFF.